A selection of T cell receptor beta chains follows, all from one sample in a study of T cells in Graves' hyperthyroidism and ophthalmopathy. TCRdb re-called the multiplex PCR reads through MiXCR, storing one row per CDR3 protein. The data show 450,000 to 700,000 distinct CDR3 sequences, with around 42% seen just once and roughly 8.2% held by the top ten. The sample comprised peripheral blood or thyroid tissue (not recorded which). The receptors originated from a woman aged 18-29 years with Graves' hyperthyroidism. Both conserved end residues are part of each CDR3. The order of the fields is V gene, clone size, J gene, D gene, CDR3 DNA, CDR3 protein. The D gene is left open where the match is weak. Clone sizes are given selectively: once, few, many, or a class where the clone is expanded.

TRBV2,many,TRBJ1-3,TRBD1,TGTGCCAGCAGAGAGGACAGGGTCTATGGAAACACCATATATTTT,CASREDRVYGNTIYF
TRBV9,few,TRBJ2-7,TRBD1,TGTGCCAGCAGCGAAACTACAGGGGCCGAGCAGTACTTC,CASSETTGAEQYF
TRBV2,NA,TRBJ1-6,NA,TGTGCCATCAGTGAGGGGGGATCCCCCCTCCACTTT,CAISEGGSPLHF
TRBV11-2,NA,TRBJ2-7,NA,TGTGCCAGCAGCGGGGGGACCCAGAGCTCCTACGAGCAGTACTTC,CASSGGTQSSYEQYF
TRBV20-1,NA,TRBJ2-2,TRBD2,TGCAGTGCTAGAGCCGCTAGCGGGGGCACCGGGGAGCTGTTTTTT,CSARAASGGTGELFF
TRBV20-1,few,TRBJ1-6,NA,TGCAGTGCTCGAGGGGGTGGGGGGGGGAGCTCCTATAATTCACCCCTCCACTTT,CSARGGGGGSSYNSPLHF
TRBV29-1,NA,TRBJ2-3,NA,TGCAGCGTTGTTGGATTTTTTGACCCCCAAGGTACGCAGTATTTT,CSVVGFFDPQGTQYF
TRBV9,few,TRBJ1-3,NA,TGTGCCAGCAGCGTAGGATCAGGGTCTGGAAACACCATATATTTT,CASSVGSGSGNTIYF
TRBV9,many,TRBJ2-7,NA,TGTGCCAGCAGCGTAGAGGCAGGGCCATCCTACGAGCAGTACTTC,CASSVEAGPSYEQYF
TRBV12-3/TRBV12-4,many,TRBJ1-1,NA,TGTGCCAGCAGTGTGGGGGGCGCGACTGAAGCTTTCTTT,CASSVGGATEAFF
TRBV7-9,few,TRBJ2-2,TRBD2,TGTGCCAGCAGCTTTCCGGGACCGAGCTCACGCAGTCGACTAGCGGGAGGGGACACCGGGGAGCTGTTTTTT,CASSFPGPSSRSRLAGGDTGELFF
TRBV10-3,NA,TRBJ1-1,TRBD1,TGTGCCATCAGTGAGTCCGGGACAGGGGTCGCCATGAACACTGAAGCTTTCTTT,CAISESGTGVAMNTEAFF
TRBV15,many,TRBJ1-1,TRBD1,TGTGCCACCAGAAGACAGGGGTTGGGCACTGAAGCTTTCTTT,CATRRQGLGTEAFF
TRBV4-2,NA,TRBJ2-7,TRBD1,TGTGCCAGCAGCCAGCAACAGGGGGCGCAGAACTTC,CASSQQQGAQNF
TRBV10-3,NA,TRBJ1-4,NA,TGTGCCATCAGGGGGCCAGATGAAAAACTGTTTTTT,CAIRGPDEKLFF
TRBV2,NA,TRBJ1-2,NA,TGTGCCAGCAGGGTTACAGGGAGTGGTGGCTACACCTTC,CASRVTGSGGYTF
TRBV10-3,NA,TRBJ2-1,TRBD2,TGTGCCATCACACCGGGCGGGAGAAGAGGCAATGAGCAGTTCTTC,CAITPGGRRGNEQFF
TRBV29-1,few,TRBJ2-1,TRBD2,TGCAGCGTTGAATATAGCGGGAGCGGGGATGAGCAGTTCTTC,CSVEYSGSGDEQFF
TRBV7-9,many,TRBJ1-4,TRBD1,TGTGCCAGCACCGTTAGTCTTGTGACAGGGCTCGAAAAACTGTTTTTT,CASTVSLVTGLEKLFF
TRBV4-3,NA,TRBJ1-1,NA,TGCGCCAGCAGCCGAAGGCGGGGGGCGAATACTGAAGCTTTCTTT,CASSRRRGANTEAFF
TRBV7-6,NA,TRBJ2-7,NA,TGTGCCAGCAGCAGGGTGGAGAGCTACGAGCAGTACTTC,CASSRVESYEQYF
TRBV7-2,NA,TRBJ1-1,NA,TGTGCCAGCAGCTCCCTTGATTCCGTGGGTGAAGCTTTCTTT,CASSSLDSVGEAFF
TRBV10-3,NA,TRBJ2-1,NA,TGTGCCATCAGTGTTTCCTGGATCATCGGCGAGACCAACAATGAGCAGTTCTTC,CAISVSWIIGETNNEQFF
TRBV20-1,NA,TRBJ1-6,NA,TGCAGTGCCGATAGCGGGAGGGGTTACCCGAATTCACCCCTCCACTTT,CSADSGRGYPNSPLHF
TRBV7-9,NA,TRBJ2-7,NA,TGTGCCAGCAGACAGACAGAGAGCGAGCAGTACTTC,CASRQTESEQYF
TRBV5-6,many,TRBJ1-1,NA,TGTGCCAGCAGCCAACCAGGGACGGCCCTTGCCTACACTGAAGCTTTCTTT,CASSQPGTALAYTEAFF
TRBV29-1,many,TRBJ2-1,NA,TGCAGCTCTTCGGTCAATGAGCAGTTCTTC,CSSSVNEQFF
TRBV5-6,many,TRBJ2-7,NA,TGTGCCAGCAGTTATACGGGACGGACAACCTACGAGCAGTACTTC,CASSYTGRTTYEQYF
TRBV6-6,many,TRBJ2-7,NA,TGTGCCAGCTTACGGGACTCCCCAGCCAACGAGCAGTACTTC,CASLRDSPANEQYF
TRBV7-9,NA,TRBJ1-3,NA,TGTGCCAGCAGCTGGGAGTCTGGAAACACCATATATTTT,CASSWESGNTIYF
TRBV10-3,many,TRBJ2-7,NA,TGTGCCATCAGCGAAGGGACTCCCGGTAGGAACGAGCAGTACTTC,CAISEGTPGRNEQYF
TRBV7-9,many,TRBJ2-2,NA,TGTGCCAGCAGCTTAGTCAGGGACACCGGGGAGCTGTTTTTT,CASSLVRDTGELFF
TRBV11-2,NA,TRBJ2-7,NA,TGTGCCAGCCTAGGATGGGACGGATCCTACGAGCAGTACTTC,CASLGWDGSYEQYF